This T cell receptor (beta chain) was recorded in a study of OX40 agonist ivuxolimab in advanced cancers. Whole-study findings and limits: The 0.1-3.0 mg/kg partial responders had among the lowest clonal expansion. Mean expanded clone counts were higher in CD8+ than CD4+ T cells.

TCRdb's table, derived via immunoSEQ multiplex PCR, lists solely in-frame clones and lacks some. The sample includes about 69,000 clones, around 90% seen only once; the top ten take roughly 10%. Trimming pared 3 bases from V and 4 bases from J, leaving 19 bases between. The CDR3 consists of 16 residues. Looked up from germline, CDR1 is KGHSH and CDR2 is LQKENI. Remarks on this clone: Its target is unknown.

Here the sequenced sample was CD4+ or CD8+ T cells sorted from blood, taken in a trial of the OX40 agonist ivuxolimab. This clonotype was sampled from an adult with an advanced solid tumor such as melanoma, head and neck, liver or kidney cancer. The gene calls are TRBV18 and TRBJ2-7, with D possibly being TRBD1 (5 bases). Written as DNA, the CDR3 is TGTGCCAGCTCACCCTCGTCAGGGTCAGTGCGTTACGAGCAGTACTTC. Its protein is CASSPSSGSVRYEQYF.